This T cell receptor (beta chain) was sequenced in a study of blood T cell repertoires in COVID-19. Background on the study: COVID-19 samples from acute and convalescent phases originated in the United States, Italy and Spain. The analysed material was cDNA or gDNA that came from T cells, B-cell-depleted T cells, or PBMCs.

From germline, CDR1 is MNHEY and CDR2 SMNVEV (reference sequence). Trimming pared 1 base from V and 7 bases from J, leaving 17 bases between. This CDR3 spans 17 amino acids. Authors' methods: Counts of nucleated cells, estimated from reference gene primer amplification, were obtained. TCRdb's table, derived via immunoSEQ multiplex PCR, lists solely in-frame clones and lacks some. V, J and clone size are those of that table, while D and trimming were read from the DNA. Of some 200,000 clones listed, around nine tenths were seen once; the top ten hold less than 3%. This TCR was sampled from a man aged 40-50 years with active or convalescent COVID-19. The sequencing sample was made of peripheral blood. V gene TRBV27 combines with J gene TRBJ1-6; the D gene is possibly TRBD1 (5 bases). CDR3 bases: TGTGCCAGCAGTTTATACCCCCCCGCAGGGTCAAATTCACCCCTCCACTTT. This codes for CASSLYPPAGSNSPLHF.